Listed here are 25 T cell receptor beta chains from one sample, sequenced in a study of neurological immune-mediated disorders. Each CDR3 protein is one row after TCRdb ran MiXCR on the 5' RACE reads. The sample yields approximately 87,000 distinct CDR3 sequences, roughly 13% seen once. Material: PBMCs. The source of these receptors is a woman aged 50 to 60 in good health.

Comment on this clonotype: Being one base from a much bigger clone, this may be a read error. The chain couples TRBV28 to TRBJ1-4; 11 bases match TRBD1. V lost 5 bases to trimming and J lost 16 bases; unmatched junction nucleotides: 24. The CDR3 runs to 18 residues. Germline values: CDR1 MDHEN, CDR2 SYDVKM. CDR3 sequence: CASSPILPAGQGDENPFF. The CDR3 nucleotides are TGTGCCAGCAGTCCGATCCTCCCGGCGGGACAGGGGGATGAAAACCCGTTTTTT. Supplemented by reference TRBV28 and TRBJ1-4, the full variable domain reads DVKVTQSSRYLVKRTGEKVFLECVQDMDHENMFWYRQDPGLGLRLIYFSYDVKMKEKGDIPEGYSVSREKKERFSLILESASTNQTSMYLCASSPILPAGQGDENPFFGSGTQLSVL.

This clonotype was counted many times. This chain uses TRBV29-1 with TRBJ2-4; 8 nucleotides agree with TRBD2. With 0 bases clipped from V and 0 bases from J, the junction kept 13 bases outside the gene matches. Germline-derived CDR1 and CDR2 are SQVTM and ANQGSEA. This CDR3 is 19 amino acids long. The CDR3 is CSVEDRGSGTFVAKNIQYF. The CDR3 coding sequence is TGCAGCGTTGAAGATCGGGGTAGCGGGACATTTGTAGCCAAAAACATTCAGTACTTC.

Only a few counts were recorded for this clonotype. The CDR3 DNA reads TGCGCCAGCAGCCCCCGGGGTAGCGGGGAATATAAAGAGACCCAGTACTTC. It encodes CASSPRGSGEYKETQYF. The chain joins TRBV4-1 to TRBJ2-5; 8 bases map to TRBD2. V lost 4 bases, J lost 3 bases, and 13 bases stayed unmatched. Germline CDR1 reads MGHRA; CDR2 reads YSYEKL. CDR3 size: 17 residues.

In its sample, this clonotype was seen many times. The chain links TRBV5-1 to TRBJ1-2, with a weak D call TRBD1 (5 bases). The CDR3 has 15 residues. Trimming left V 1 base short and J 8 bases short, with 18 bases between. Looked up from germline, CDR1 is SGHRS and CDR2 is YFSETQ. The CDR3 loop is CASSLRQGASGGYTF. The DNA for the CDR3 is TGCGCCAGCAGCTTGCGGCAGGGTGCATCGGGGGGCTACACCTTC.

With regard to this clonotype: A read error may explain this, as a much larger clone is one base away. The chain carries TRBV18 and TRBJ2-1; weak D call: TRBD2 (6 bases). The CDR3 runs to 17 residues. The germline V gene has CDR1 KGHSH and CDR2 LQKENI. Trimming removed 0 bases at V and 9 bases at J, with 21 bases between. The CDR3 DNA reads TGTGCCAGCTCACCACCAGGGTGGAGGGGAAGGCTCATTGAGCAGTTCTTC. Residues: CASSPPGWRGRLIEQFF.

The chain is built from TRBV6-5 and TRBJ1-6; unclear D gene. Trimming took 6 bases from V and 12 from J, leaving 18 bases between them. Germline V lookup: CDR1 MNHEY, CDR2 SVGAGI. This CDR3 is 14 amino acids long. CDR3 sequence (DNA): TGTGCCAGCAGCCAAGGCTACTCCTACATACCCCTCCACTTT. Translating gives CASSQGYSYIPLHF.

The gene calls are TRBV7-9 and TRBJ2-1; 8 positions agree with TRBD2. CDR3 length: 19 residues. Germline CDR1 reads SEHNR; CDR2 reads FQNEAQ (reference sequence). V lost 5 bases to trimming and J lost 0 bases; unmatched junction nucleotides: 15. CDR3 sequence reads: CASSGASGLTYSSYNEQFF. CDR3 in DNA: TGTGCCAGCAGCGGGGCTAGCGGGCTCACCTACAGCTCCTACAATGAGCAGTTCTTC.

DNA for the CDR3: TGTGCCAGCAGCCCCCAAGAAACCCGGAGGGAGCCCCTCCACTTT. It encodes CASSPQETRREPLHF. The chain has TRBV5-5 and TRBJ1-6; D uncertain. V lost 4 bases and J 13 bases, leaving 21 bases between the germline ends. Germline V gene data show CDR1 as SGHKS and CDR2 as YYEKEE (reference sequence). The CDR3 has 15 amino acids.

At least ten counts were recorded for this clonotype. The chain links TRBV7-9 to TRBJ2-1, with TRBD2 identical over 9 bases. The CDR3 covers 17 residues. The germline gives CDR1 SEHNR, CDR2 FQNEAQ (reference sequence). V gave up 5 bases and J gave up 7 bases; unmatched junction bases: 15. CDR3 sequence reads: CASSPPWFRLAGNEQFF. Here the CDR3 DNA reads TGTGCCAGCAGCCCCCCCTGGTTTCGCCTAGCGGGGAATGAGCAGTTCTTC. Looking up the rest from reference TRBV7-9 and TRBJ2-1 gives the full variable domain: DTGVSQNPRHKITKRGQNVTFRCDPISEHNRLYWYRQTLGQGPEFLTYFQNEAQLEKSRLLSDRFSAERPKGSFSTLEIQRTEQGDSAMYLCASSPPWFRLAGNEQFFGPGTRLTVL.

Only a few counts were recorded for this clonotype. CDR3 nucleotides: TGTGCCAGCAGTTCCATTAGACAGGGGATGGCGAACACTGAAGCTTTCTTT. Protein product: CASSSIRQGMANTEAFF. The rearrangement joins TRBV27 to TRBJ1-1; 8 bases align to TRBD1. CDR3 size: 17 residues. The germline gives CDR1 MNHEY, CDR2 SMNVEV (reference sequence). The ends lost 4 bases at V and 1 base at J; junction bases unmatched: 11.

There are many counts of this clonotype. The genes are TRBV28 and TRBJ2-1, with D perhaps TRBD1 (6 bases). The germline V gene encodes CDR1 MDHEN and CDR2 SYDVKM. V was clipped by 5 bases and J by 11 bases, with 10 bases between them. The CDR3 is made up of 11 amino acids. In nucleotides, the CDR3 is TGTGCCAGCAGTCTCCAGGGGAAGCAGTTCTTC. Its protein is CASSLQGKQFF.

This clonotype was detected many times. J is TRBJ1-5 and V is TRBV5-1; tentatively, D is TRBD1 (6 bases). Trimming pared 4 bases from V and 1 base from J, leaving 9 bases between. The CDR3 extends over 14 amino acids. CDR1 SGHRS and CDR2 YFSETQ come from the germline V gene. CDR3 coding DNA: TGCGCCAGCAGCGTGGACAGAAGCAATCAGCCCCAGCATTTT. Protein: CASSVDRSNQPQHF.

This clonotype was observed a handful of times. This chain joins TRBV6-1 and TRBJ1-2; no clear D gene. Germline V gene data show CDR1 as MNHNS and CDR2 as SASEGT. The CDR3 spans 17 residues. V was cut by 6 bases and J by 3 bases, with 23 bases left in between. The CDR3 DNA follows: TGTGCCAGCAGCTTAGCCAATAGGAAGCAGTGGCACTATGGCTACACCTTC. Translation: CASSLANRKQWHYGYTF.

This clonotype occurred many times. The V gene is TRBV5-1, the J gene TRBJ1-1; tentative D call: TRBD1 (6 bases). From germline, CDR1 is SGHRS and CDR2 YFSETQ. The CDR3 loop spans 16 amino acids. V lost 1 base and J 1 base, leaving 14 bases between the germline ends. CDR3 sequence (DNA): TGCGCCAGCAGCTTGACCCCGGGACACCGGAACACTGAAGCTTTCTTT. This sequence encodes CASSLTPGHRNTEAFF. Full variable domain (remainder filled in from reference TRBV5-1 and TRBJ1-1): KAGVTQTPRYLIKTRGQQVTLSCSPISGHRSVSWYQQTPGQGLQFLFEYFSETQRNKGNFPGRFSGRQFSNSRSEMNVSTLELGDSALYLCASSLTPGHRNTEAFFGQGTRLTVV.

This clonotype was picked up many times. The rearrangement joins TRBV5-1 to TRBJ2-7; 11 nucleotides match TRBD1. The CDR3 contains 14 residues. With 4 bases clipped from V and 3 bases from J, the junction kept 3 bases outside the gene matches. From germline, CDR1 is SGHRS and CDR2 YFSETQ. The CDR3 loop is CASSPGTGGYEQYF. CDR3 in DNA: TGCGCCAGCAGCCCGGGGACAGGGGGCTACGAGCAGTACTTC.

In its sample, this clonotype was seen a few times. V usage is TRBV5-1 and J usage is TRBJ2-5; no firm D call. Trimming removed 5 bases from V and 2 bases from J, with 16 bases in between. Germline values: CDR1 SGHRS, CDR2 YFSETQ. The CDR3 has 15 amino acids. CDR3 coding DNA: TGCGCCAGCAGGACAATGGAAGGATTTCAAGAGACCCAGTACTTC. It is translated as CASRTMEGFQETQYF. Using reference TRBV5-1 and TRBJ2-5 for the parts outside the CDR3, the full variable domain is KAGVTQTPRYLIKTRGQQVTLSCSPISGHRSVSWYQQTPGQGLQFLFEYFSETQRNKGNFPGRFSGRQFSNSRSEMNVSTLELGDSALYLCASRTMEGFQETQYFGPGTRLLVL.

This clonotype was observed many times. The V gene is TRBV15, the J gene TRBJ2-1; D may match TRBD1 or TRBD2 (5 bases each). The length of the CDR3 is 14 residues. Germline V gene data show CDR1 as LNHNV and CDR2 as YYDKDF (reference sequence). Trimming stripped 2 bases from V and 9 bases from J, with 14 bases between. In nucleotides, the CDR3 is TGTGCCACCAGCAGAACCGGGACCGTGACTGAGCAGTTCTTC. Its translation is CATSRTGTVTEQFF.

DNA of the CDR3: TGTGCCACCAGCAGAGAGGGGCCAAATTCACCCCTCCACTTT. Amino acids: CATSREGPNSPLHF. The gene calls are TRBV15 and TRBJ1-6, with a possible D match to TRBD1 (5 bases). V shed 0 bases and J shed 7 bases, with 7 bases lying between them. This CDR3 spans 14 amino acids. CDR1 is LNHNV and CDR2 is YYDKDF in the germline V gene (reference sequence).

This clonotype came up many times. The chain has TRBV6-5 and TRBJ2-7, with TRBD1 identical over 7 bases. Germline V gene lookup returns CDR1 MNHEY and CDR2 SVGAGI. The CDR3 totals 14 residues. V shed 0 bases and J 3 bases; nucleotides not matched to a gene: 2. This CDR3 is CASSYSRTGYEQYF. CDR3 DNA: TGTGCCAGCAGTTACTCCAGGACAGGCTACGAGCAGTACTTC.

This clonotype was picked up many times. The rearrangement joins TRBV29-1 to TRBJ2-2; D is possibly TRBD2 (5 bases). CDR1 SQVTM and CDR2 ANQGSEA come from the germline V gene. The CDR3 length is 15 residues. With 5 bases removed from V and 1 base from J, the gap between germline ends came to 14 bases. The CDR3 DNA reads TGCAGCGTTTATGGGGTAGAGGGGAACACCGGGGAGCTGTTTTTT. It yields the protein CSVYGVEGNTGELFF.

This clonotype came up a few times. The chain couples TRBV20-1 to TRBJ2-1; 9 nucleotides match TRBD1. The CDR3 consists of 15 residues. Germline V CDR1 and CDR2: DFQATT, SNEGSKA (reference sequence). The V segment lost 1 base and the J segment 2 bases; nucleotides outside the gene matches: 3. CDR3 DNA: TGCAGTGCTAGAGGACAGGGGGTCCCCTACAATGAGCAGTTCTTC. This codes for CSARGQGVPYNEQFF.

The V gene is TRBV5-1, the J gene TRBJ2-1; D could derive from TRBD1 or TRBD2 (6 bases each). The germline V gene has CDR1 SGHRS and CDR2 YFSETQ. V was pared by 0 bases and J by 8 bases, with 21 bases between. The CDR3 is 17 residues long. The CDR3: CASSLAASVGAIDEQFF. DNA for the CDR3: TGCGCCAGCAGCTTGGCCGCTAGCGTGGGGGCCATTGATGAGCAGTTCTTC.

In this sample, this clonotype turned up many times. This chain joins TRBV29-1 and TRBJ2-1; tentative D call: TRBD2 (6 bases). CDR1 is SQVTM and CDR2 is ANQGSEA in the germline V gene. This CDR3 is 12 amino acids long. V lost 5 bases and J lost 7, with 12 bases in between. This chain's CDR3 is CSVQGGGNEQFF. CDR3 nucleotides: TGCAGCGTTCAGGGTGGGGGGAATGAGCAGTTCTTC.

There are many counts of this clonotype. The CDR3 DNA is TGTGCCAGCAGCCCCAGGGGCACTGAAGCTTTCTTT. Its translation is CASSPRGTEAFF. The chain combines TRBV7-2 with TRBJ1-1, with D possibly matching TRBD1 (6 bases). The CDR3 sequence is 12 residues long. V was pared by 5 bases and J by 4 bases, with 8 bases between. Germline-derived CDR1 and CDR2 are SGHTA and FQGNSA.

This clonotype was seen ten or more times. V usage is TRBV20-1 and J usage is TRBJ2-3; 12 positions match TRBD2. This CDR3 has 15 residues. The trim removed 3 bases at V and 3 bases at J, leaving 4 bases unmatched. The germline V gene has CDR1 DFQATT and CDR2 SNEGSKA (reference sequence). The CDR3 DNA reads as TGCAGTGCTAGTCAGACTAGCGGGAGTACAGATACGCAGTATTTT. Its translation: CSASQTSGSTDTQYF.